This T cell receptor beta chain appears in the sequencing data of a study of cytomegalovirus exposure and HLA in healthy donors. Looking at the study overall: As an earlier analysis found, roughly 180 million T cells yielded 117 million unique TCR beta sequences.

This PCR relied on a set of 60 Vbeta primers and 13 Jbeta primers. The repertoire was sequenced with immunoSEQ multiplex PCR; TCRdb's copy has only in-frame clones and lacks some. Of 200,000 to 300,000 clones in the sample, roughly 82% are singletons; the top ten hold around 5%. Germline CDR1 and CDR2: KGHSH and LQKENI. Between the trimmed V and J ends, which lost 3 bases and 2 bases, there was a span of 13 bases. The CDR3 length is 15 residues. General study results and limits: The availability of immune exposure information extended only to CMV serostatus.

With respect to this clone: Antigen specificity is unknown.

The chain recombines TRBV18 with TRBJ1-2; TRBD1 is a possible D gene (6 bases). The receptor's source is a woman aged 40 to 50 in good health and CMV-seropositive. The sample taken for sequencing was PBMCs. CDR3 sequence: CASSPGGGENYGYTF. The DNA for the CDR3 is TGTGCCAGCTCACCTGGGGGGGGCGAAAACTATGGCTACACCTTC. The entire variable domain, with the rest obtained from reference TRBV18 and TRBJ1-2, is as follows: NAGVMQNPRHLVRRRGQEARLRCSPMKGHSHVYWYRQLPEEGLKFMVYLQKENIIDESGMPKERFSAEFPKEGPSILRIQQVVRGDSAAYFCASSPGGGENYGYTFGSGTRLTVV.